Following are 14 T cell receptor beta chains from one sample sequenced in a study of T cell responses to AZD1222 COVID-19 vaccine. TCRdb's copy holds only in-frame clones and misses some; the assay was immunoSEQ multiplex PCR. This sample has about 59,000 clones, with roughly 89% found just once. Here the sequenced sample was peripheral blood, taken 28 days after the second AZD1222 dose. The receptors derive from an adult who received the AZD1222 COVID-19 vaccine.

This rearrangement joins TRBV6-1 to TRBJ2-4; TRBD1 is a possible D gene (5 bases). Per the germline V gene, CDR1 is MNHNS and CDR2 is SASEGT. The CDR3 spans 17 residues. Trimming removed 1 base at V and 0 bases at J, with 13 bases between. The CDR3 bases are TGTGCCAGCAGTGAAGTCTCGGCAGGGCGAGCCAAAAACATTCAGTACTTC. Residues: CASSEVSAGRAKNIQYF.

V gene TRBV5-1 combines with J gene TRBJ2-1; 11 positions match TRBD1. The CDR3 loop spans 15 amino acids. Germline values: CDR1 SGHRS, CDR2 YFSETQ. Trimming took 4 bases from V and 7 from J; bases not matched to a gene: 7. CDR3 amino acids: CASSPGQGALNEQFF. In DNA form, the CDR3 reads TGCGCCAGCAGCCCCGGACAGGGGGCATTGAATGAGCAGTTCTTC. The whole variable domain, remainder taken from reference TRBV5-1 and TRBJ2-1, is KAGVTQTPRYLIKTRGQQVTLSCSPISGHRSVSWYQQTPGQGLQFLFEYFSETQRNKGNFPGRFSGRQFSNSRSEMNVSTLELGDSALYLCASSPGQGALNEQFFGPGTRLTVL.

V and J are TRBV27 and TRBJ1-6, with 7 bases aligning to TRBD1. The CDR3 spans 15 residues. CDR1 and CDR2 (germline): MNHEY, SMNVEV (reference sequence). After removal of 3 bases from V and 7 bases from J, the junction contained 6 bases not matched to a gene. The CDR3 here is CASSLSQGRNSPLHF. Here the CDR3 DNA reads TGTGCCAGCAGTTTGTCACAGGGGAGGAATTCACCCCTCCACTTT.

V usage is TRBV7-2 and J usage is TRBJ2-6; no reliable D call. Trimming took off 1 base at V and 1 base at J, with 5 bases between the two ends. Germline V gene lookup returns CDR1 SGHTA and CDR2 FQGNSA. The CDR3 spans 15 residues. The CDR3 loop is CASSLVGSGANVLTF. DNA of the CDR3: TGTGCCAGCAGCTTAGTAGGTTCTGGGGCCAACGTCCTGACTTTC.

The rearrangement links TRBV5-6 to TRBJ1-6; TRBD1 matches at 8 bases. CDR1 and CDR2 (germline): SGHDT, YYEEEE. The J segment lost 4 bases and the V segment lost 4 bases, leaving 10 bases of the junction unmatched. This CDR3 spans 17 amino acids. The DNA of the CDR3 is TGTGCCAGCAGCCCCTGGGACAGGAGGCGATATAATTCACCCCTCCACTTT. Translated: CASSPWDRRRYNSPLHF.

The chain links TRBV7-3 to TRBJ2-7; weak D call: TRBD1 (5 bases). Trimming cost V 5 bases and J 6 bases, with 14 bases left between them. Germline V gene sequence: CDR1 SGHTA, CDR2 FQGTGA. This CDR3 is built from 13 residues. CDR3 sequence: CASSPNQGSEQYF. In DNA, the CDR3 is TGTGCCAGCAGCCCAAACCAGGGAAGCGAGCAGTACTTC.

V usage is TRBV28 and J usage is TRBJ1-5, with 7 nucleotides matching TRBD1. Trimming at V came to 2 bases and at J to 3 bases, leaving 4 bases not matched to a gene. Germline CDR1 and CDR2: MDHEN and SYDVKM. The CDR3 runs 15 residues. The CDR3 nucleotides are TGTGCCAGCAGTTTAAACAGGGGACTCAATCAGCCCCAGCATTTT. Protein sequence: CASSLNRGLNQPQHF.

The chain recombines TRBV11-2 with TRBJ1-6; D is ambiguous. V lost 5 bases and J lost 6, with 11 bases in between. The length of the CDR3 is 14 residues. Germline CDR1 and CDR2: SGHAT and FQNNGV. The CDR3 protein is CASSLAPPNSPLHF. CDR3 nucleotide sequence: TGTGCCAGCAGCCTAGCCCCCCCTAATTCACCCCTCCACTTT.

This chain joins TRBV11-2 and TRBJ2-2; possibly TRBD1 for D (6 bases). The CDR3 is 14 amino acids. Trimming removed 5 bases at V and 5 bases at J, with 12 bases between. The germline gives CDR1 SGHAT, CDR2 FQNNGV. For the CDR3, the DNA is TGTGCCAGCAGCAGATCCAGGGGAACCGGGGAGCTGTTTTTT. Translation gives CASSRSRGTGELFF.

V is TRBV24-1 and J is TRBJ2-7, with no clear D. Germline CDR1 and CDR2: KGHDR and SFDVKD. The CDR3 has 15 residues. V lost 0 bases, J lost 2 bases, and 10 bases lay in between. In nucleotides, the CDR3 is TGTGCCACCAGTGATTTGGCAAAATTCCCCTACGAGCAGTACTTC. This sequence encodes CATSDLAKFPYEQYF.

The chain employs TRBV9 and TRBJ2-7; 10 bases line up with TRBD2. The germline CDR1 and CDR2 sequences are SGDLS and YYNGEE. Trimming removed 0 bases from V and 5 bases from J; junction bases left unmatched: 11. This CDR3 region has 17 residues. The DNA for the CDR3 is TGTGCCAGCAGCGTAGCGGCTAGCGGGAGCAGTTTTCACGAGCAGTACTTC. This gives the protein CASSVAASGSSFHEQYF.

This chain connects TRBV6-5 to TRBJ1-3; D may be TRBD1 (6 bases). Germline CDR1 MNHEY, CDR2 SVGAGI. This CDR3 has 15 amino acids. V was clipped by 8 bases and J by 3 bases, with 17 bases between them. CDR3 coding DNA: TGTGCCAGCCGACTTCGTCGACAGGATGGAAACACCATATATTTT. Its translation: CASRLRRQDGNTIYF.

The chain uses TRBV3-1 (or the pseudogene TRBV3-2) and TRBJ2-1; 9 bases line up with TRBD2. The CDR3 runs 14 residues. CDR1 LGHDT and CDR2 YNNKEL come from the germline V gene (reference sequence). J lost 6 bases, V lost 3 bases, and 3 bases had no gene match. CDR3 coding DNA: TGTGCCAGCAGCCAGCGGGGGGGCCGCAATGAGCAGTTCTTC. It is translated as CASSQRGGRNEQFF.

This clone was counted only a few times. The chain carries TRBV19 and TRBJ1-4; D is unclear. CDR3 length equals 15 residues. Trimming removed 5 bases from V and 0 bases from J, with 10 bases in between. Germline V CDR1 and CDR2: LNHDA, SQIVND (reference sequence). This CDR3 reads CASSPDPATNEKLFF. In DNA, the CDR3 is TGTGCCAGTAGTCCCGACCCAGCAACTAATGAAAAACTGTTTTTT.